These 27 T cell receptor beta chains were sequenced from one sample in a study of T cell responses to AZD1222 COVID-19 vaccine. Data came from immunoSEQ multiplex PCR; TCRdb stores just in-frame clones and leaves some out. The profile shows 140,000 to 150,000 clones, roughly 89% of them singletons. The sample consisted of peripheral blood, taken on day 0 of AZD1222 vaccination. Every receptor here comes from an adult in good health.

CDR3 DNA sequence: TGTGCCAGCAGCTTAGGTGGACACCTATATGGCTACACCTTC. The encoded protein is CASSLGGHLYGYTF. The chain joins TRBV7-2 to TRBJ1-2; TRBD1 is a possible D gene (5 bases). This CDR3 has 14 residues. From germline, CDR1 is SGHTA and CDR2 FQGNSA. V lost 1 base, J lost 5 bases, and 11 bases lay in between.

J is TRBJ1-1 and V is TRBV11-2; 7 bases are a match to TRBD1. CDR1 is SGHAT, CDR2 FQNNGV, per germline. The ends lost 10 bases at V and 11 bases at J; junction bases unmatched: 10. This CDR3 is built from 11 residues. The CDR3 spells CATSFEGAAFF. CDR3 coding DNA: TGTGCCACCTCTTTCGAGGGGGCGGCTTTCTTT. Full variable domain (outside the CDR3, taken from reference TRBV11-2 and TRBJ1-1): EAGVAQSPRYKIIEKRQSVAFWCNPISGHATLYWYQQILGQGPKLLIQFQNNGVVDDSQLPKDRFSAERLKGVDSTLKIQPAKLEDSAVYLCATSFEGAAFFGQGTRLTVV.

The count of this clone is one. This chain links TRBV5-1 with TRBJ2-7, with D tentatively TRBD1 (6 bases). The CDR3 loop spans 14 amino acids. V was trimmed by 4 bases and J by 2 bases, leaving 13 bases between them. In germline, CDR1 is SGHRS, CDR2 YFSETQ. The CDR3 coding sequence is TGCGCCAGCAGCCAGGGGTCGGGAACCTACGAGCAGTACTTC. This translates into CASSQGSGTYEQYF. Looking up the rest from reference TRBV5-1 and TRBJ2-7 gives the full variable domain: KAGVTQTPRYLIKTRGQQVTLSCSPISGHRSVSWYQQTPGQGLQFLFEYFSETQRNKGNFPGRFSGRQFSNSRSEMNVSTLELGDSALYLCASSQGSGTYEQYFGPGTRLTVT.

This chain joins TRBV5-1 and TRBJ2-1; TRBD2 matches at 9 bases. CDR3 size: 14 residues. Per the germline V gene, CDR1 is SGHRS and CDR2 is YFSETQ. Trimming at V came to 0 bases and at J to 10 bases, leaving 5 bases not matched to a gene. This CDR3 reads CASSLGLAEREQFF. Here the CDR3 DNA reads TGCGCCAGCAGCTTGGGACTAGCGGAAAGGGAGCAGTTCTTC.

The genes are TRBV7-9 and TRBJ1-1, with 9 bases identical to TRBD1. CDR1 SEHNR and CDR2 FQNEAQ come from the germline V gene (reference sequence). The CDR3 runs 17 residues. With 1 base clipped from V and 0 bases from J, the junction kept 6 bases outside the gene matches. CDR3 sequence: CASSLEVGQGMNTEAFF. In DNA, the CDR3 is TGTGCCAGCAGCTTAGAAGTCGGACAGGGGATGAACACTGAAGCTTTCTTT. Supplemented by reference TRBV7-9 and TRBJ1-1, the full variable domain reads DTGVSQNPRHKITKRGQNVTFRCDPISEHNRLYWYRQTLGQGPEFLTYFQNEAQLEKSRLLSDRFSAERPKGSFSTLEIQRTEQGDSAMYLCASSLEVGQGMNTEAFFGQGTRLTVV.

Notes on this clone: This sample includes further DNA sequences coding for the same CDR3. The rearrangement links TRBV7-3 to TRBJ1-1; D is unresolved. The V end was cut by 1 base, the J end by 0 bases, with 3 bases between. Germline V lookup: CDR1 SGHTA, CDR2 FQGTGA. The CDR3 extends over 13 amino acids. The CDR3 protein is CASSLRMNTEAFF. For the CDR3, the DNA is TGTGCCAGCAGCTTAAGAATGAACACTGAAGCTTTCTTT.

This clone was seen once. The rearrangement uses TRBV6-5 and TRBJ1-6; D is possibly TRBD1 (6 bases). Trimming pared 6 bases from V and 12 bases from J, leaving 18 bases between. CDR1 MNHEY and CDR2 SVGAGI come from the germline V gene. This CDR3 region has 14 residues. This CDR3 is CASSGPGGQGPLHF. DNA of the CDR3: TGTGCCAGCAGCGGTCCCGGGGGCCAGGGACCCCTCCACTTT.

The V and J genes are TRBV19 and TRBJ1-5; perhaps TRBD1 as D (5 bases). The CDR3 length is 13 residues. Trimming removed 5 bases from V and 7 bases from J, with 12 bases in between. Germline-derived CDR1 and CDR2 are LNHDA and SQIVND (reference sequence). The CDR3 DNA reads as TGTGCCAGTAGTGAAGGCCGGGGCCAGCCCCAGCATTTT. As protein: CASSEGRGQPQHF.

The genes are TRBV6-5 and TRBJ2-2; 8 bases line up with TRBD1. Trimming removed 6 bases from V and 4 bases from J; junction bases left unmatched: 7. The length of the CDR3 is 15 residues. Germline CDR1 reads MNHEY; CDR2 reads SVGAGI. CDR3: CASSHGQGSTGELFF. CDR3 bases: TGTGCCAGCAGCCATGGACAGGGAAGCACCGGGGAGCTGTTTTTT.

The chain carries TRBV11-2 and TRBJ2-7, with D uncertain. The CDR3 is 12 amino acids. Germline lookup yields CDR1 SGHAT and CDR2 FQNNGV. Trimming cost V 4 bases and J 2 bases, with 6 bases left between them. The CDR3 is CASSSLTYEQYF. The CDR3, as DNA: TGTGCCAGCAGCTCCCTAACCTACGAGCAGTACTTC.

V is TRBV6-5 and J is TRBJ2-7, with D perhaps matching TRBD1 (6 bases). The CDR3 totals 14 residues. Trimming took 0 bases from V and 3 from J, leaving 9 bases between them. CDR1 and CDR2 from the germline V gene are MNHEY and SVGAGI. CDR3 loop: CASSYSGDIYEQYF. For the CDR3, the DNA is TGTGCCAGCAGTTACTCCGGGGACATCTACGAGCAGTACTTC.

This chain links TRBV4-1 with TRBJ2-1; 8 nucleotides line up with TRBD2. V shed 3 bases and J 8 bases; nucleotides not matched to a gene: 9. CDR1 and CDR2 (germline): MGHRA, YSYEKL. The CDR3 is 15 amino acids. CDR3 bases: TGCGCCAGCAGCCAGTATAGCGGGGCCGAAGATGAGCAGTTCTTC. Translating it yields CASSQYSGAEDEQFF.

The chain has TRBV5-4 and TRBJ2-1; 7 nucleotides match TRBD1. This CDR3 has 15 amino acids. V was clipped by 0 bases and J by 2 bases; unmatched bases: 2. CDR1 and CDR2 (germline): SGHNT, YYREEE (reference sequence). The CDR3 loop reads CASSLETGTYNEQFF. CDR3 DNA sequence: TGTGCCAGCAGCTTGGAGACAGGGACCTACAATGAGCAGTTCTTC.

The chain links TRBV6-5 to TRBJ2-7, with 9 positions matching TRBD2. CDR3 size: 15 residues. The junction had 9 bases not matched to a gene; V was cut back by 2 bases and J by 7 bases. CDR1 and CDR2 (germline): MNHEY, SVGAGI. CDR3 DNA: TGTGCCAGCAGTTACCAGCGGGAGGTGGCGGGAGAGCAGTACTTC. Amino acid sequence: CASSYQREVAGEQYF.

The rearrangement links TRBV9 to TRBJ2-1, with unresolved D. Germline V lookup: CDR1 SGDLS, CDR2 YYNGEE. The V gene lost 1 base and the J gene lost 8 bases, with 13 bases spanning the gap. The CDR3 spans 14 residues. CDR3 residues: CASSVPSADHEQFF. CDR3 in DNA: TGTGCCAGCAGCGTACCTTCGGCCGACCATGAGCAGTTCTTC.

This sequence joins TRBV4-1 and TRBJ2-3, with TRBD2 matching 8 bases. There are 17 residues in the CDR3. Germline lookup yields CDR1 MGHRA and CDR2 YSYEKL. V shed 0 bases, J shed 2 bases, and the junction held 7 bases outside the gene matches. The CDR3 here is CASSQDSAGALTDTQYF. The CDR3 nucleotides read TGCGCCAGCAGCCAAGATTCAGCGGGAGCGCTCACAGATACGCAGTATTTT.

The chain joins TRBV7-9 to TRBJ1-1; 7 bases line up with TRBD1. V lost 0 bases, J lost 11 bases, and 9 bases stayed unmatched. CDR1 SEHNR and CDR2 FQNEAQ come from the germline V gene (reference sequence). CDR3 length: 14 residues. The chain's CDR3 is CASSLAGRTGRAFF. The CDR3 region has the DNA TGTGCCAGCAGCTTAGCGGGGAGGACAGGTAGGGCTTTCTTT.

The V call is TRBV29-1, the J call TRBJ1-2, with D uncertain. CDR1 is SQVTM and CDR2 is ANQGSEA in the germline V gene. The CDR3 runs 14 residues. The germline V and J ends were trimmed by 3 bases and 4 bases, with 15 bases remaining between them. This chain's CDR3 is CSVERVKGFYGYTF. CDR3 DNA sequence: TGCAGCGTTGAGAGAGTTAAGGGCTTCTATGGCTACACCTTC.

The V and J genes are TRBV3-1 (or the pseudogene TRBV3-2) and TRBJ2-7; 9 bases line up with TRBD2. The junction had 2 bases not matched to a gene; V was cut back by 5 bases and J by 6 bases. CDR3 length: 12 amino acids. Germline V lookup: CDR1 LGHDT, CDR2 YNNKEL (reference sequence). CDR3 in amino acids: CASSGLAREQYF. As DNA, the CDR3 is TGTGCCAGCAGCGGACTAGCGCGCGAGCAGTACTTC.

This clone appeared a few times. The chain is built from TRBV30 and TRBJ1-6; 8 bases map to TRBD1. The CDR3 consists of 12 residues. CDR1 is GTSNPN and CDR2 is SVGIG in the germline V gene (reference sequence). The junction had 3 bases not matched to a gene; V was cut back by 4 bases and J by 10 bases. CDR3 DNA sequence: TGTGCCTGGAACAGGGGGGAATCACCCCTCCACTTT. This translates into CAWNRGESPLHF.

The chain joins TRBV5-1 to TRBJ2-7; TRBD2 matches 9 bases. V gave up 5 bases and J gave up 6 bases; unmatched junction bases: 6. Germline V gene sequence: CDR1 SGHRS, CDR2 YFSETQ. The CDR3 loop spans 13 amino acids. The CDR3 spells CASRLAGVFEQYF. CDR3 coding DNA: TGCGCCAGCAGATTAGCGGGAGTTTTCGAGCAGTACTTC.

This chain joins TRBV7-9 and TRBJ1-2; a weak D match, TRBD1 (5 bases). CDR3 size: 13 residues. The V and J ends lost 5 bases and 4 bases respectively, with 11 bases between them. The germline gives CDR1 SEHNR, CDR2 FQNEAQ (reference sequence). CDR3 coding DNA: TGTGCCAGCAGCACCGGACACCCCTATGGCTACACCTTC. It encodes CASSTGHPYGYTF.

This clone turned up a few times. The chain carries TRBV28 and TRBJ1-5; 7 positions match TRBD1. Germline CDR1 MDHEN, CDR2 SYDVKM. This CDR3 comprises 17 residues. Losses at the gene ends were 6 bases for V and 1 base for J; bases not matched to a gene: 12. The CDR3 DNA reads as TGTGCCAGCAGCCTTCGACAGGGAAGTATGAGCAATCAGCCCCAGCATTTT. It specifies CASSLRQGSMSNQPQHF.

This chain links TRBV7-9 with TRBJ1-4; TRBD1 matches 9 bases. CDR3 size: 15 residues. V was pared by 5 bases and J by 6 bases, with 7 bases of the junction left unmatched. Germline loops: CDR1 SEHNR, CDR2 FQNEAQ (reference sequence). The CDR3 sequence: CASSINRGRDEKLFF. CDR3 nucleotides: TGTGCCAGCAGCATTAACAGGGGGCGGGATGAAAAACTGTTTTTT.

The V gene is TRBV6-5, the J gene TRBJ2-2; unclear D gene. CDR3 length equals 15 residues. Germline assignment: CDR1 MNHEY and CDR2 SVGAGI. V was shortened by 4 bases and J by 4 bases, with 13 bases between the two germline ends. CDR3 DNA: TGTGCCAGCAGTTCCGCCCCCCAGCGCACCGGGGAGCTGTTTTTT. As protein: CASSSAPQRTGELFF.

This clone was seen only a few times. The chain employs TRBV5-6 and TRBJ2-3; 7 nucleotides match TRBD2. The CDR3 is 14 residues long. CDR1 and CDR2 from the germline V gene are SGHDT and YYEEEE. V shed 0 bases, J shed 4 bases, and the junction held 2 bases outside the gene matches. CDR3 in DNA: TGTGCCAGCAGCTTGGGACTAGCAGCAGATACGCAGTATTTT. It codes for CASSLGLAADTQYF.

This sequence joins TRBV11-1 and TRBJ1-2; D unresolved. Germline-derived CDR1 and CDR2 are SGHAT and FQDESV (reference sequence). Trimming removed 5 bases at V and 8 bases at J, with 21 bases between. This CDR3 has 15 amino acids. The CDR3 DNA reads TGTGCCAGCAGCCCCCGGTGGGCCCCGGGCCAGGGCTACACCTTC. Its translation: CASSPRWAPGQGYTF.